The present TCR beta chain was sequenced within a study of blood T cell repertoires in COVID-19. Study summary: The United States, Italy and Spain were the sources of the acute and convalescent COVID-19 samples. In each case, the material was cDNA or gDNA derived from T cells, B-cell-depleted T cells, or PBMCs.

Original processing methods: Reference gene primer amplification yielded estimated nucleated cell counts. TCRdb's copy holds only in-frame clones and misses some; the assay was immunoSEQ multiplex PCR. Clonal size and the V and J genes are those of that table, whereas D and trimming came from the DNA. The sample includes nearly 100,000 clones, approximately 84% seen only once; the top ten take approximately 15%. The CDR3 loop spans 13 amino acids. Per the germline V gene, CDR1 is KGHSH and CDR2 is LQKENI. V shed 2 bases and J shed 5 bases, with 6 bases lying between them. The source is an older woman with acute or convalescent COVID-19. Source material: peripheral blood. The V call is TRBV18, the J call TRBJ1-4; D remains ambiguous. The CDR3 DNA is TGTGCCAGCTCACCAGCGGGAAATGAAAAACTGTTTTTT. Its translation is CASSPAGNEKLFF.